This record covers a single TCR beta chain. The antigen remains unidentified. The data belong to a study of T cell repertoires in cytomegalovirus infection. Looking at the study overall: It was the public TCR beta signatures that indicated both CMV infection and matching HLA type. Notes on the study in general: Dominating the ex vivo response were TCR beta clonotypes that were CMV-specific and HLA-C-restricted. Accumulated public TCR beta family frequency recognized individuals carrying CMV together with the relevant HLA.

TCRdb processed the reads anew with MiXCR; each CDR3 protein has one entry. Found here are approximately 500,000 distinct CDR3 sequences, around a third of them singletons; the top ten hold about 17%. Per the germline V gene, CDR1 is SQVTM and CDR2 is ANQGSEA. The V gene lost 7 bases and the J gene lost 2 bases, with 16 bases spanning the gap. CDR3 size: 14 residues. This TCR derives from a human donor in good health (CMV status not recorded). Some clones in this sample may be carry-over from other donors' samples. The sequencing here drew on cultured PBMCs, taken from culture after CMV antigen stimulation. This chain connects TRBV29-1 to TRBJ2-3; D might be TRBD2 (6 bases). This CDR3 reads CSGGKRLVTDTQYF. The CDR3 DNA is TGCAGCGGGGGTAAAAGACTAGTCACAGATACGCAGTATTTT.